This TCR beta chain comes out of a study of blood T cell repertoires in COVID-19. Some clones are missing from TCRdb's copy, which holds only in-frame ones; the method was immunoSEQ multiplex PCR. The table includes tens of thousands of clones, 89% detected once. The receptor was derived from a human donor in a cohort sampled during active COVID-19. The sequencing sample was made of peripheral blood.

CDR3 region: CASSIQGAADEQYF. The DNA for the CDR3 is TGTGCCAGTAGTATTCAGGGGGCGGCGGACGAGCAGTACTTC. The chain combines TRBV19 with TRBJ2-7, with 8 nucleotides matching TRBD1. Losses at the gene ends were 3 bases for V and 5 bases for J; bases not matched to a gene: 6. This CDR3 region has 14 residues. Germline V gene sequence: CDR1 LNHDA, CDR2 SQIVND (reference sequence). The entire variable domain, with the rest obtained from reference TRBV19 and TRBJ2-7, is as follows: DGGITQSPKYLFRKEGQNVTLSCEQNLNHDAMYWYRQDPGQGLRLIYYSQIVNDFQKGDIAEGYSVSREKKESFPLTVTSAQKNPTAFYLCASSIQGAADEQYFGPGTRLTVT.